The clone carrying this TCR beta chain was seen more than once but under ten times. TCRdb reprocessed the RACE reads with MiXCR, giving one entry per CDR3 protein. Here the sample spans more than 95,000 distinct CDR3 sequences, 9.5% to 13% being singletons. Trimming left V 3 bases short and J 0 bases short, with 12 bases between. The germline gives CDR1 SGHVS, CDR2 FQNEAQ. The CDR3 is made up of 16 amino acids. This specimen comes from a study of human T cells and chemical hapten exposure. The time point was: patch test 1, 2 weeks after DPC sensitization. Treatment given: therapeutic diphenylcyclopropenone sensitization with weekly scalp DPC.

V gene TRBV7-8 combines with J gene TRBJ2-4; the D is unclear. The source was whole blood, collected in connection with sensitization to the hapten diphenylcyclopropenone (DPC). This sequence was found in a woman between 45 and 60 years old with alopecia areata. Some clones in this sample may be carry-over from other donors' samples. Here the CDR3 reads CASSLTAELAKNIQYF. CDR3 coding DNA: TGTGCCAGCAGCTTGACGGCTGAACTAGCCAAAAACATTCAGTACTTC.